One sample yielded the 6 T cell receptor beta chains listed below, sequenced in a study of PD-1 blockade in classical Hodgkin lymphoma. The time point is: cycle 4 day 1 (C4D1), after more than five weeks of nivolumab. Autologous stem cell transplantation was followed by relapse in every patient, and brentuximab vedotin exposure varied. The repertoire was sequenced with immunoSEQ multiplex PCR; TCRdb's copy has only in-frame clones and lacks some. The data contain about 41,000 clones, roughly 69% of them singletons. The input for sequencing was peripheral blood mononuclear cells (PBMCs), taken before the fourth cycle of nivolumab. The receptors come from a human donor with classical Hodgkin lymphoma.

V usage is TRBV6-5 and J usage is TRBJ1-4, with D unclear. The V end was cut by 6 bases, the J end by 5 bases, with 4 bases between. CDR1 is MNHEY, CDR2 SVGAGI, per germline. The CDR3 consists of 11 residues. The CDR3 region has the DNA TGTGCCAGCAGGAGAAATGAAAAACTGTTTTTT. Its translation: CASRRNEKLFF.

The genes are TRBV10-2 and TRBJ1-2; D not certain. Trimming removed 3 bases from V and 2 bases from J, with 7 bases in between. Per the germline V gene, CDR1 is WSHSY and CDR2 is SAAADI. CDR3 length: 13 amino acids. CDR3 DNA: TGCGCCAGCAGTGACGGGGAAAACTATGGCTACACCTTC. This gives the protein CASSDGENYGYTF.

The chain joins TRBV11-3 to TRBJ1-3; tentatively, D is TRBD1 (5 bases). Per the germline V gene, CDR1 is SGHNT and CDR2 is YENEEA. This CDR3 has 15 residues. The V end lost 3 bases, the J end lost 1 base, and 10 bases lay between the germline ends. This chain's CDR3 is CASSFGPGSGNTIYF. CDR3 nucleotide sequence: TGTGCCAGCAGCTTTGGACCAGGGTCTGGAAACACCATATATTTT.

The chain carries TRBV7-8 and TRBJ2-7, with D perhaps TRBD1 (6 bases). Germline V gene sequence: CDR1 SGHVS, CDR2 FQNEAQ. CDR3 size: 15 residues. Between the trimmed V and J ends, which lost 1 base and 1 base, there was a span of 11 bases. CDR3 residues: CASSLDGGSSYEQYF. The DNA for the CDR3 is TGTGCCAGCAGCTTAGATGGGGGCAGTTCCTACGAGCAGTACTTC.

A note on this clone: The junction shows a germline mismatch at one end, possibly a read error. The J gene is TRBJ2-7, the V gene TRBV5-1, with 10 bases aligning to TRBD1. From germline, CDR1 is SGHRS and CDR2 YFSETQ. The CDR3 covers 16 residues. The CDR3 sequence: CASSSRTGGESYEQCF. CDR3 DNA: TGCGCCAGCAGCTCGAGGACAGGGGGGGAATCCTACGAGCAGTGCTTC.

The CDR3 here is CASTPGYPLANTGELFF. For the CDR3, the DNA is TGTGCCAGCACCCCGGGCTATCCGTTAGCGAACACCGGGGAGCTGTTTTTT. The rearrangement links TRBV11-3 to TRBJ2-2; no definite D call. This CDR3 contains 17 residues. Germline V gene lookup returns CDR1 SGHNT and CDR2 YENEEA. Trimming removed 7 bases from V and 0 bases from J, with 18 bases in between. The entire variable domain, with the rest obtained from reference TRBV11-3 and TRBJ2-2, is as follows: EAGVVQSPRYKIIEKKQPVAFWCNPISGHNTLYWYLQNLGQGPELLIRYENEEAVDDSQLPKDRFSAERLKGVDSTLKIQPAELGDSAVYLCASTPGYPLANTGELFFGEGSRLTVL.